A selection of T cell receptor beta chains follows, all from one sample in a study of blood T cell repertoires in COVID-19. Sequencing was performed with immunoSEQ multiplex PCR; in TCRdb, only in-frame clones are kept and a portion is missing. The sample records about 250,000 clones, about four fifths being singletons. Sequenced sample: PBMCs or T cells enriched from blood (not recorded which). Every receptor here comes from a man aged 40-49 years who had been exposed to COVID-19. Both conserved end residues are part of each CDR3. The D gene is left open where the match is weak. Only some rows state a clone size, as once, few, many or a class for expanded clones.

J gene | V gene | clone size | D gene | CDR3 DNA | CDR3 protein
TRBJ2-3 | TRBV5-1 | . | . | TGCGCCAGCAGCCGCGTTGGACTTCGCACAGATACGCAGTATTTT | CASSRVGLRTDTQYF
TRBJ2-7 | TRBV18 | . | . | TGTGCCAGCTCACCACCGGGGGCGAGCTCCTACGAGCAGTACTTC | CASSPPGASSYEQYF
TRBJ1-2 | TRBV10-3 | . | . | TGTGCCATCAGTCTAGAAGAATATGGCTACACCTTC | CAISLEEYGYTF
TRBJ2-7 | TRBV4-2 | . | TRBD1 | TGTGCCAGCAGCCAAGGCGCGTATTGGACAGGTAGCTCCTACGAGCAGTACTTC | CASSQGAYWTGSSYEQYF
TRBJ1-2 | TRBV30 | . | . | TGTGCCTGGAGCGAGGGCAGCCAAGCTAACTATGGCTACACCTTC | CAWSEGSQANYGYTF
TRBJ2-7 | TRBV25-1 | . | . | TGTGCCAGCAGTGAGAAGGACACTCCCTACGAGCAGTACTTC | CASSEKDTPYEQYF
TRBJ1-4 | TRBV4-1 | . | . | TGCGCCAGCAGCCAAGACGACACAGGTAGAAATGAAAAACTGTTTTTT | CASSQDDTGRNEKLFF
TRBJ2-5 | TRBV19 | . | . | TGTGCCAGTAAAGAGGGCAGCCAAGAGACCCAGTACTTC | CASKEGSQETQYF
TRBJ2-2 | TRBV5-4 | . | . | TGTGCCAGCAGCTTGTCTCTCAGCACCGGGGAGCTGTTTTTT | CASSLSLSTGELFF
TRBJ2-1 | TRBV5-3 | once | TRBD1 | TGTGCCAGAAGCTTGAAAAGTCCCCGGGACAGGCGAGCTAGATCCTACAATGAGCAGTTCTTC | CARSLKSPRDRRARSYNEQFF
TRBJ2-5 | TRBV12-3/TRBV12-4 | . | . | TGTGCCAGCAGTTTGGCAGTTCAAGAGACCCAGTACTTC | CASSLAVQETQYF